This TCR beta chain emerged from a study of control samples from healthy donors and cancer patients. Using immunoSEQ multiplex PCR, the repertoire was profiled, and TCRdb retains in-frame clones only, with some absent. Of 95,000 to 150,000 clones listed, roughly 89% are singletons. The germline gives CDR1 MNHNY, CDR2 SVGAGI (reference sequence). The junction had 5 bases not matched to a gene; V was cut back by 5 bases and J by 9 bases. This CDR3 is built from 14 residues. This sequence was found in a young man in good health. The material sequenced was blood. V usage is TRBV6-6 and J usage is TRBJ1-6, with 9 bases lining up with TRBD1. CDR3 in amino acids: CASSPRTGASPLHF. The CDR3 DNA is TGTGCCAGCAGTCCTCGGACAGGGGCTTCACCCCTCCACTTT.